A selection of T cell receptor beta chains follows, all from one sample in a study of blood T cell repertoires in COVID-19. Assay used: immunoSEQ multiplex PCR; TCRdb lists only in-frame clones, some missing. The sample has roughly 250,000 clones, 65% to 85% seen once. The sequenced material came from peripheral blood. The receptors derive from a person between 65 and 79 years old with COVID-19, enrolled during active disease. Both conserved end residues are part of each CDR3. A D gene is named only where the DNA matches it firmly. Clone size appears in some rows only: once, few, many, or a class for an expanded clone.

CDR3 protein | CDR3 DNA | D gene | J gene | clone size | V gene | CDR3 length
CASSLVVAGASSYEQYF | TGCGCCAGCAGCTTGGTGGTAGCGGGGGCTAGCTCCTACGAGCAGTACTTC | TRBD2 | TRBJ2-7 | - | TRBV5-1 | 17
CASSLVVLAGTGELFF | TGTGCCAGCAGCTTAGTAGTCCTAGCTGGCACCGGGGAGCTGTTTTTT | - | TRBJ2-2 | - | TRBV7-2 | 16
CASSLAGGPNEQFF | TGTGCCAGCAGCTTAGCGGGGGGGCCTAATGAGCAGTTCTTC | - | TRBJ2-1 | - | TRBV7-9 | 14
CASSRELNTGELFF | TGTGCCAGCAGCAGGGAGCTGAACACCGGGGAGCTGTTTTTT | - | TRBJ2-2 | once | TRBV5-6 | 14
CSAQRGGTNTEAFF | TGCAGCGCCCAAAGGGGGGGAACAAACACTGAAGCTTTCTTT | - | TRBJ1-1 | few | TRBV29-1 | 14
CASRQDRGYSNQPQHF | TGTGCCAGCCGGCAGGACAGGGGATATAGCAATCAGCCCCAGCATTTT | TRBD1 | TRBJ1-5 | - | TRBV19 | 16
CASSQGTGEAKNIQYF | TGCGCCAGCAGTCAAGGGACAGGGGAGGCCAAAAACATTCAGTACTTC | TRBD1 | TRBJ2-4 | - | TRBV23-1 | 16
CASSPGLAGAGDTQYF | TGTGCCAGTAGTCCCGGACTAGCGGGAGCTGGTGATACGCAGTATTTT | TRBD2 | TRBJ2-3 | - | TRBV19 | 16
CASSPSGGYEQYF | TGTGCCAGCAGCCCATCGGGGGGGTACGAGCAGTACTTC | TRBD2 | TRBJ2-7 | - | TRBV7-9 | 13
CASSERFHGTGVCEQYF | TGCGCCAGCAGTGAGAGGTTTCATGGGACAGGGGTGTGCGAGCAGTACTTC | TRBD1 | TRBJ2-7 | - | TRBV10-1 | 17
CASSDGQNTEAFF | TGTGCCAGCAGCGACGGACAGAACACTGAAGCTTTCTTT | - | TRBJ1-1 | - | TRBV9 | 13
CASSSRSNEQFF | TGTGCCAGCAGTTCCCGGAGCAATGAGCAGTTCTTC | - | TRBJ2-1 | - | TRBV27 | 12
CASSFFASGSGNIQYF | TGTGCCAGCAGTTTCTTCGCTAGCGGGAGCGGTAACATTCAGTACTTC | TRBD2 | TRBJ2-4 | - | TRBV27 | 16
CASGRDRAQTQYF | TGTGCCAGCGGCCGGGACAGGGCTCAGACCCAGTACTTC | TRBD1 | TRBJ2-5 | - | TRBV6-5 | 13